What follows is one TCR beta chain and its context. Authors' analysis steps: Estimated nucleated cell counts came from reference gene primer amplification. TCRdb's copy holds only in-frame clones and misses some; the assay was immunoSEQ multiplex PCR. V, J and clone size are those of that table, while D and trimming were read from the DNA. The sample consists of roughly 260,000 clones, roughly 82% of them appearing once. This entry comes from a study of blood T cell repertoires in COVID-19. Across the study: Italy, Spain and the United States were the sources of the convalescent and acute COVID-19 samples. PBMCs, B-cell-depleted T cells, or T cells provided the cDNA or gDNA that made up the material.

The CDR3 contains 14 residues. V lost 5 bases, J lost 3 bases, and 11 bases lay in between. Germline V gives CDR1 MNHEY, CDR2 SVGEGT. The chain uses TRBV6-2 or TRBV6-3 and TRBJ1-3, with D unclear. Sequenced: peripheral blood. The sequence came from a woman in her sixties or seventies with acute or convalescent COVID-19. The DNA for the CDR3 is TGTGCCAGCAGTGGATCGGGGAGTGGAAACACCATATATTTT. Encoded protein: CASSGSGSGNTIYF.